Listed below are T cell receptor beta chains from one sample, sequenced in a study of blood T cell repertoires in COVID-19. Libraries were prepared by immunoSEQ multiplex PCR; TCRdb keeps only in-frame clonotypes and omits some of them. Of more than 70,000 clones in the sample, 80% to 90% were seen once. Material for sequencing was peripheral blood. These receptors were obtained from a man over 45 with acute or convalescent COVID-19. Both conserved end residues are part of each CDR3. The size of a clone is reported for some rows only, either as once, few or many, or as a class for expanded clones.

length	size	V	J	CDR3
14	.	TRBV2	TRBJ2-7	CASRPGTVDYEQYF
13	.	TRBV5-1	TRBJ1-4	CASSLELSEKLFF
14	.	TRBV5-1	TRBJ2-5	CASSLDRVGETQYF
16	once	TRBV5-5	TRBJ1-4	CASSPGDRGANEKLFF
14	.	TRBV6-5	TRBJ2-1	CASSPSLGAYEQFF
17	.	TRBV1	TRBJ1-6	CTSYWGQGSLRGSPLHF
15	.	TRBV7-9	TRBJ1-2	CASSLALGQNYGYTF
13	.	TRBV28	TRBJ1-2	CASSLGPRYGYTF
14	.	TRBV5-1	TRBJ1-1	CASSSPGQNTEAFF
15	few	TRBV6-4	TRBJ1-3	CASSIDRLPGNTIYF
13	.	TRBV7-9	TRBJ1-1	CASSSQGYTEAFF
16	.	TRBV27	TRBJ2-1	CASSPRPAGARDEQFF
13	.	TRBV24-1	TRBJ2-1	CATGEIQGHEQFF
13	.	TRBV30	TRBJ2-1	CAWNGGAINEQFF
15	.	TRBV5-6	TRBJ1-2	CASRSGTGFNYGYTF
15	.	TRBV10-3	TRBJ2-3	CAIGTGTSFTDTQYF
11	.	TRBV20-1	TRBJ1-1	CSGTHLGEAFF
14	.	TRBV5-8	TRBJ2-2	CASSKGLTTGELFF
15	.	TRBV5-1	TRBJ2-5	CASSATGTVQETQYF
14	.	TRBV4-1	TRBJ1-4	CASGPGSSGEKLFF
15	.	TRBV5-1	TRBJ1-5	CASSPSGGSNQPQHF
12	once	TRBV7-8	TRBJ1-6	CASSRVGSPLHF
15	.	TRBV10-3	TRBJ2-5	CAIRGGQVQGETQYF
14	.	TRBV6-5	TRBJ1-2	CASRRTGANYGYTF
14	.	TRBV7-8	TRBJ1-2	CASSLDRTPGGYTF
14	.	TRBV7-9	TRBJ1-1	CASSLGSYNTEAFF
12	.	TRBV19	TRBJ2-3	CASSISVDTQYF
15	.	TRBV30	TRBJ1-6	CAWRFTGTDYSPLHF
14	.	TRBV5-1	TRBJ1-2	CASSLEGQIYGYTF
16	.	TRBV9	TRBJ2-2	CASSRILAGGPGELFF
14	.	TRBV5-1	TRBJ1-1	CASSLGYSGGEPFF
15	.	TRBV5-1	TRBJ1-4	CASSLGDRGQGKLFF
13	.	TRBV3-1/TRBV3-2	TRBJ2-5	CASSLKNEETQYF
15	once	TRBV6-4	TRBJ2-3	CASSSLAGHGDTQYF
13	.	TRBV6-4	TRBJ1-1	CASRSEGNTEAFF
15	.	TRBV5-6	TRBJ2-7	CASSLGGVRIDEQYF
14	.	TRBV7-9	TRBJ2-5	CASSEQRGKETQYF
11	.	TRBV29-1	TRBJ1-3	CSVVRGNTIYF
14	few	TRBV3-1/TRBV3-2	TRBJ2-1	CASSLGTSTIGQFF
14	once	TRBV7-2	TRBJ2-7	CASSLAEPPYEQYF
14	.	TRBV9	TRBJ2-1	CASSVTGGVWEQFF
14	.	TRBV10-3	TRBJ2-6	CAISQGAGANVLTF
12	.	TRBV5-4	TRBJ2-3	CASSLDRYTQYF
16	.	TRBV27	TRBJ2-2	CASSILTSGATGELFF
17	.	TRBV14	TRBJ2-1	CAGSQDFSLRGGLEQFF
16	.	TRBV7-8	TRBJ1-2	CASSLRDRGVSYGYTF
18	.	TRBV7-2	TRBJ2-6	CASSLRHVQGTGANVLTF
14	.	TRBV6-5	TRBJ1-5	CASSPRQSNQPQHF
15	.	TRBV3-1/TRBV3-2	TRBJ2-1	CASSQGTITGGEQFF
11	.	TRBV29-1	TRBJ1-2	CSGVTGVGYTF
19	.	TRBV7-9	TRBJ1-1	CASSPGRTGVRNGDTEAFF
14	.	TRBV6-5	TRBJ1-5	CASSPGQLFQPQHF
18	.	TRBV4-1	TRBJ2-5	CASSQVAGSGALQETQYF
13	.	TRBV12-3/TRBV12-4	TRBJ1-2	CASSVARRRGYTF
16	.	TRBV5-4	TRBJ2-2	CASSVAWGLGAGELFF